Listed below are T cell receptor beta chains from one sample, sequenced in a study of T cell repertoires in cytomegalovirus infection. No antigen is known for these receptors. TCRdb re-called the reads through MiXCR, storing one row per CDR3 protein. Here the sample spans under 500,000 distinct CDR3 sequences, 42% being singletons. The source material was cultured PBMCs, sampled from culture after CMV antigen stimulation. All receptors derive from a human donor in good health (CMV status not recorded). Some clones in this sample may be carry-over from other donors' samples. CDR3s include the opening cysteine and the closing phenylalanine or tryptophan. The D gene is left open where the match is weak. Not all rows give a size; the values are once, few, many and, for expanded clones, a class.

.,TRBV7-2,12,TRBJ2-7,.,CASSYTWDEQYF,TGTGCCAGCAGCTACACGTGGGACGAGCAGTACTTC
.,TRBV27,16,TRBJ2-6,once,CASSFRGSSGANVLTF,TGTGCCAGCAGTTTTAGGGGATCCTCTGGGGCCAACGTCCTGACTTTC
.,TRBV12-3/TRBV12-4,14,TRBJ2-5,.,CASSPTGRGETQYF,TGTGCCAGCAGCCCAACAGGGAGAGGAGAGACCCAGTACTTC
.,TRBV11-2,12,TRBJ2-1,few,CASSPLGTKQFF,TGTGCCAGCAGCCCCTTGGGGACAAAGCAGTTCTTC
TRBD1,TRBV11-1,15,TRBJ1-6,.,CASSPKGQSNSPLHF,TGTGCCAGCAGCCCAAAGGGACAGTCAAATTCACCCCTCCACTTT
.,TRBV7-6,14,TRBJ1-6,.,CASSLWAANSPLHF,TGTGCCAGCAGCTTGTGGGCAGCTAATTCACCCCTCCACTTT
TRBD2,TRBV20-1,14,TRBJ2-2,once,CSARDGLAPGELFF,TGCAGTGCTAGAGATGGACTAGCCCCCGGGGAGCTGTTTTTT
.,TRBV12-3/TRBV12-4,14,TRBJ1-4,few,CASQGGTPGEKLFF,TGTGCCAGTCAAGGGGGGACCCCTGGTGAAAAACTGTTTTTT
.,TRBV12-3/TRBV12-4,16,TRBJ1-2,.,CASSLGGSPFNYGYTF,TGTGCCAGCAGTTTAGGCGGGAGCCCGTTTAACTATGGCTACACCTTC
.,TRBV7-8,12,TRBJ2-1,.,CASSWGRIEQFF,TGTGCCAGCAGCTGGGGGAGGATTGAGCAGTTCTTC
TRBD1,TRBV20-1,15,TRBJ2-1,once,CSARDLGQGSNEQFF,TGCAGTGCTAGAGATCTCGGACAGGGGTCCAATGAGCAGTTCTTC
.,TRBV6-1,15,TRBJ1-4,few,CASSHGPTTFEKLFF,TGTGCCAGCAGTCACGGACCGACCACTTTCGAAAAACTGTTTTTT
.,TRBV28,19,TRBJ1-4,.,CASQDPPTVFTATNEKLFF,TGTGCCAGCCAAGACCCCCCGACAGTCTTTACTGCAACTAATGAAAAACTGTTTTTT
.,TRBV12-5,13,TRBJ2-3,.,CATREGNTDTQYF,TGTGCTACCCGTGAGGGTAACACAGATACGCAGTATTTT
.,TRBV12-3/TRBV12-4,14,TRBJ2-5,.,CASSLESGGRGSYF,TGTGCCAGCAGTTTAGAGTCCGGGGGGCGGGGGTCGTACTTC
.,TRBV7-2,15,TRBJ2-1,many,CASSSTGVGDNEQFF,TGTGCCAGCAGCTCAACTGGGGTGGGTGACAATGAGCAGTTCTTC
.,TRBV7-2,14,TRBJ2-1,many,CASSLRRASDEQFF,TGTGCCAGCAGCTTAAGGAGGGCAAGCGATGAGCAGTTCTTC
TRBD2,TRBV7-2,15,TRBJ2-3,many,CASSLAAGEIHTQYF,TGTGCCAGCAGCTTAGCCGCGGGGGAGATACATACGCAGTATTTT
TRBD2,TRBV7-2,14,TRBJ2-7,few,CATSPAGGLYEQYF,TGTGCCACCTCCCCAGCGGGGGGCCTTTACGAGCAGTACTTC
TRBD2,TRBV7-6,13,TRBJ2-1,few,CASSTSGGYEQFF,TGTGCCAGCTCGACTAGCGGGGGCTATGAGCAGTTCTTC
.,TRBV7-2,15,TRBJ1-6,.,CASSLVQGPNSPLHF,TGTGCCAGCAGCTTAGTTCAGGGACCGAATTCACCCCTCCACTTT
.,TRBV7-8,16,TRBJ2-2,few,CASSSLEGVNTGELFF,TGTGCCAGCAGCTCGCTAGAAGGGGTCAATACCGGGGAGCTGTTTTTT
.,TRBV7-9,15,TRBJ1-2,few,CASNPQGATNYGYTF,TGTGCCAGCAACCCACAGGGAGCTACTAACTATGGCTACACCTTC
TRBD2,TRBV7-2,15,TRBJ2-1,few,CASSPLGLPYNEQFF,TGTGCCAGCAGCCCCCTGGGACTACCTTACAATGAGCAGTTCTTC
.,TRBV6-6,14,TRBJ1-5,.,CASRKGYSNQPQHF,TGTGCCAGCCGGAAGGGTTATAGCAATCAGCCCCAGCATTTT
.,TRBV3-1,13,TRBJ2-2,.,CASSLVPTGELFF,TGTGCCAGCAGCTTGGTCCCCACCGGGGAGCTGTTTTTT
.,TRBV27,13,TRBJ1-5,.,CASSHSTRQPQHF,TGTGCCAGCAGTCACTCCACCCGACAGCCCCAGCATTTT
.,TRBV15,14,TRBJ2-3,.,CATSRDPYTDTQYF,TGTGCCACCAGCAGAGACCCTTATACAGATACGCAGTATTTT
TRBD1,TRBV11-2,15,TRBJ1-2,.,CASSTGTARTYGYTF,TGTGCCAGCAGCACTGGGACAGCTCGTACATATGGCTACACCTTC
TRBD2,TRBV10-3,14,TRBJ2-1,few,CAISGGGRAYEQFF,TGTGCCATCAGTGGTGGCGGGAGGGCCTATGAGCAGTTCTTC
.,TRBV6-2/TRBV6-3,13,TRBJ2-1,.,CATALGKYNEQFF,TGTGCCACCGCATTGGGGAAATACAATGAGCAGTTCTTC
TRBD2,TRBV7-8,15,TRBJ2-7,many,CASSTRGRGSREQYF,TGTGCCAGCAGCACTCGCGGGAGGGGGAGCCGCGAGCAGTACTTC
.,TRBV12-3/TRBV12-4,16,TRBJ2-7,.,CASSLVVGAATYEQYF,TGTGCCAGCAGTTTGGTAGTAGGGGCGGCCACCTACGAGCAGTACTTC
.,TRBV18,14,TRBJ1-1,.,CASSPRDTNTEAFF,TGTGCCAGCTCGCCCCGGGACACAAACACTGAAGCTTTCTTT
.,TRBV20-1,14,TRBJ1-1,.,CSARVVGGWTEAFF,TGCAGTGCTAGAGTTGTGGGGGGTTGGACTGAAGCTTTCTTT
.,TRBV6-6,14,TRBJ2-3,.,CASSLPVRGDTQYF,TGTGCCAGCAGTCTACCCGTAAGGGGGGATACGCAGTATTTT
TRBD1,TRBV6-6,15,TRBJ1-6,few,CASSEETGSNSPLHF,TGTGCCAGCAGTGAGGAGACAGGGTCGAATTCACCCCTCCACTTT
TRBD2,TRBV6-5,15,TRBJ2-1,.,CASSRLAGESNEQFF,TGTGCCAGCAGTAGGCTAGCGGGAGAAAGCAATGAGCAGTTCTTC
.,TRBV6-6,16,TRBJ1-4,.,CASVWGAHFRNEKLFF,TGTGCCAGCGTATGGGGGGCGCATTTCAGGAATGAAAAACTGTTTTTT
.,TRBV12-3/TRBV12-4,13,TRBJ1-2,.,CASSQWGAGGYTF,TGTGCCAGCAGTCAGTGGGGGGCGGGTGGCTACACCTTC